This passage covers 25 T cell receptor beta chains from one sample sequenced in a study of persistence of HIV-infected CD4 T cells. These receptors lack a known antigen. This was the immunoSEQ version 4 assay in survey mode. The assay was immunoSEQ multiplex PCR, and TCRdb's table has in-frame clones only and misses some. The table shows 40,000 to 60,000 clones, with over 80% occurring only once. This nonspecific control used anti-CD3/anti-CD28 bead stimulation of CD4+ T cells. Sorting selected CD4+ T cells upregulating both CD40 ligand and CD69. This specimen consisted of CD4+ T cells sorted from PBMCs after roughly 19-hour stimulation, obtained from a patient who received antiretroviral therapy. The receptors originated from an adult woman with HIV who was CMV-seropositive.

In DNA form, the CDR3 reads TGCGCCAGCAGCTCGGGAGGGAATGAGCAGTTCTTC. It specifies CASSSGGNEQFF. The chain recombines TRBV5-1 with TRBJ2-1, with 8 bases that match TRBD2. Germline V gene lookup returns CDR1 SGHRS and CDR2 YFSETQ. CDR3 length: 12 amino acids. V was clipped by 3 bases and J by 7 bases; unmatched bases: 0.

The chain recombines TRBV15 with TRBJ2-2; the D is unclear. Germline assignment: CDR1 LNHNV and CDR2 YYDKDF (reference sequence). Trimming cost V 5 bases and J 2 bases, with 3 bases left between them. CDR3 length equals 12 residues. CDR3 sequence: CATSYNTGELFF. CDR3 DNA sequence: TGTGCCACCAGCTATAACACCGGGGAGCTGTTTTTT.

This clone has just one count. This rearrangement joins TRBV11-3 to TRBJ2-5; D ambiguous. CDR1 and CDR2 (germline): SGHNT, YENEEA. The ends were cut back, 6 bases at V and 5 bases at J, with 10 bases in the middle. There are 12 residues in the CDR3. In DNA form, the CDR3 reads TGTGCCAGCAGTTTTTTTGGGGAGACCCAGTACTTC. Translated: CASSFFGETQYF.

The rearrangement joins TRBV9 to TRBJ2-7, with 11 bases that match TRBD1. The CDR3 totals 16 residues. The germline CDR1 and CDR2 sequences are SGDLS and YYNGEE. Trimming removed 4 bases from V and 2 bases from J; junction bases left unmatched: 8. The CDR3 region is CASSITPGQGAYEQYF. The CDR3 DNA reads as TGTGCCAGCAGCATCACACCGGGACAGGGGGCCTACGAGCAGTACTTC. Full variable domain (missing parts from reference TRBV9 and TRBJ2-7): DSGVTQTPKHLITATGQRVTLRCSPRSGDLSVYWYQQSLDQGLQFLIQYYNGEERAKGNILERFSAQQFPDLHSELNLSSLELGDSALYFCASSITPGQGAYEQYFGPGTRLTVT.

This chain uses TRBV28 with TRBJ2-5, with 15 bases fitting TRBD2. The V gene end was trimmed by 5 bases and the J gene end by 5 bases; junction bases not matched to a gene: 6. Germline V CDR1 and CDR2: MDHEN, SYDVKM. The CDR3 extends over 16 amino acids. CDR3 coding DNA: TGTGCCAGCAGTACCGGGACTAGCGGGAGGAGGGAGACCCAGTACTTC. Its translation is CASSTGTSGRRETQYF.

V is TRBV5-1 and J is TRBJ1-2, with 8 bases aligning to TRBD1. With V trimmed by 4 bases and J by 6 bases, 5 bases remained unmatched. The CDR3 spans 13 residues. The germline V gene encodes CDR1 SGHRS and CDR2 YFSETQ. The CDR3 nucleotides read TGCGCCAGCAGCGCCGGGACAGGCGATGGCTACACCTTC. Protein sequence: CASSAGTGDGYTF.

The chain has TRBV11-1 and TRBJ2-5; the D gene is possibly TRBD2 (6 bases). Germline-derived CDR1 and CDR2 are SGHAT and FQDESV (reference sequence). V was cut by 4 bases and J by 3 bases, with 9 bases left in between. This CDR3 is 13 amino acids long. CDR3 in amino acids: CASSSWGEETQYF. Here the CDR3 DNA reads TGTGCCAGCAGCTCATGGGGGGAAGAGACCCAGTACTTC.

The genes are TRBV29-1 and TRBJ2-6; D unclear. Per germline, CDR1 SQVTM and CDR2 ANQGSEA. The CDR3 is made up of 14 amino acids. Trimming removed 5 bases from V and 0 bases from J, with 8 bases in between. The CDR3 nucleotides read TGCAGCGTTACACGAGACTCTGGGGCCAACGTCCTGACTTTC. Its protein is CSVTRDSGANVLTF.

The chain joins TRBV7-2 to TRBJ1-3, with D uncertain. Germline CDR1 and CDR2: SGHTA and FQGNSA. The CDR3 consists of 15 residues. With 5 bases removed from V and 3 bases from J, the gap between germline ends came to 14 bases. CDR3 sequence (DNA): TGTGCCAGCAGCCCCGGACGGTCTATTGGAAACACCATATATTTT. Encoded protein: CASSPGRSIGNTIYF. The full variable domain, in which reference TRBV7-2 and TRBJ1-3 provide the parts outside the CDR3, is GAGVSQSPSNKVTEKGKDVELRCDPISGHTALYWYRQSLGQGLEFLIYFQGNSAPDKSGLPSDRFSAERTGGSVSTLTIQRTQQEDSAVYLCASSPGRSIGNTIYFGEGSWLTVV.

The chain recombines TRBV10-1 with TRBJ1-1, with D perhaps TRBD1 (6 bases). This CDR3 is 13 amino acids long. Germline V gene sequence: CDR1 WNHNN, CDR2 SYGVQD (reference sequence). V was pared by 2 bases and J by 4 bases, with 8 bases between. CDR3 bases: TGCGCCAGCAGTGAGAGAGGGGGCACTGAAGCTTTCTTT. It yields the protein CASSERGGTEAFF.

The chain uses TRBV5-5 and TRBJ2-5, with D uncertain. The CDR3 sequence is 12 residues long. Trimming shortened V by 0 bases and J by 5 bases, and 5 bases separated the two germline ends. The germline gives CDR1 SGHKS, CDR2 YYEKEE (reference sequence). CDR3: CASSLAEETQYF. The CDR3 nucleotides read TGTGCCAGCAGCTTGGCCGAGGAGACCCAGTACTTC.

This rearrangement joins TRBV6-5 to TRBJ2-1; 7 bases align to TRBD1. CDR1 and CDR2 (germline): MNHEY, SVGAGI. This CDR3 comprises 13 residues. J gave up 6 bases and V 8 bases, and 7 bases lay outside the gene matches. CDR3 sequence: CASEATGLNEQFF. CDR3 DNA sequence: TGTGCCAGCGAAGCGACAGGGCTCAATGAGCAGTTCTTC.

The chain has TRBV19 and TRBJ1-4; unclear D gene. V lost 9 bases and J 5 bases, leaving 16 bases between the germline ends. Per germline, CDR1 LNHDA and CDR2 SQIVND (reference sequence). The CDR3 loop spans 14 amino acids. The CDR3 sequence is CASLPRGGNEKLFF. The DNA of the CDR3 is TGTGCCAGCCTCCCCCGGGGAGGAAATGAAAAACTGTTTTTT.

The V and J genes are TRBV6-5 and TRBJ1-1; possible D gene TRBD1, 5 bases. CDR3 length: 13 amino acids. Trimming took 0 bases from V and 11 from J, leaving 13 bases between them. CDR1 MNHEY and CDR2 SVGAGI come from the germline V gene. This CDR3 reads CASSYSIRGDAFF. The CDR3 DNA reads TGTGCCAGCAGTTACTCGATCCGGGGGGATGCTTTCTTT.

The V gene is TRBV5-5, the J gene TRBJ1-2; D remains unclear. The germline gives CDR1 SGHKS, CDR2 YYEKEE (reference sequence). V lost 1 base, J lost 2 bases, and 6 bases lay in between. This CDR3 comprises 13 residues. The CDR3 DNA is TGTGCCAGCAGCTTGTCAGGCAACTATGGCTACACCTTC. It is translated as CASSLSGNYGYTF.

The genes are TRBV7-3 and TRBJ2-3; possibly TRBD2 for D (5 bases). Trimming took 5 bases from V and 5 from J, leaving 14 bases between them. This CDR3 contains 14 residues. Germline CDR1 reads SGHTA; CDR2 reads FQGTGA. As DNA, the CDR3 is TGTGCCAGCAGCCCCTCGGGATCCCAAGATACGCAGTATTTT. It yields the protein CASSPSGSQDTQYF.

The chain has TRBV5-1 and TRBJ1-1; 8 nucleotides align to TRBD1. In germline, CDR1 is SGHRS, CDR2 YFSETQ. The CDR3 is 17 residues long. J was trimmed by 0 bases and V by 4 bases; bases with no gene match: 11. CDR3 in DNA: TGCGCCAGCAGCGGAGGGACAGGCCGAACCATGAACACTGAAGCTTTCTTT. Its protein is CASSGGTGRTMNTEAFF.

V is TRBV19 and J is TRBJ2-6; D remains ambiguous. Between the trimmed V and J ends, which lost 5 bases and 4 bases, there was a span of 12 bases. The CDR3 loop spans 15 amino acids. Germline-derived CDR1 and CDR2 are LNHDA and SQIVND (reference sequence). The CDR3 DNA is TGTGCCAGTAGTGGGCAGGAGACAGGGGCCAACGTCCTGACTTTC. It translates to CASSGQETGANVLTF.

The rearrangement joins TRBV7-9 to TRBJ2-5, with 7 bases aligning to TRBD2. The CDR3 consists of 14 residues. The germline CDR1 and CDR2 sequences are SEHNR and FQNEAQ (reference sequence). Trimming took 5 bases from V and 0 from J; bases not matched to a gene: 3. As DNA, the CDR3 is TGTGCCAGCAGCCCCGGGACTAACCAAGAGACCCAGTACTTC. Translated, it gives CASSPGTNQETQYF.

CDR3 region: CASSAGITGELFF. For the CDR3, the DNA is TGTGCCAGCAGTGCGGGGATCACCGGGGAGCTGTTTTTT. The chain uses TRBV2 and TRBJ2-2; D may be TRBD2 (5 bases). The V and J ends lost 4 bases and 4 bases respectively, with 7 bases between them. This CDR3 has 13 residues. In germline, CDR1 is SNHLY, CDR2 FYNNEI.

This CDR3 is CASSSTAYHNSETQYF. The DNA for the CDR3 is TGTGCCAGCAGTTCCACCGCCTACCACAATTCAGAGACCCAGTACTTC. The V gene is TRBV27, the J gene TRBJ2-5; D remains ambiguous. Deletions cut 4 bases from V and 4 bases from J, with 19 bases between. The CDR3 contains 16 residues. The V gene's germline CDR1 is MNHEY and CDR2 SMNVEV (reference sequence).

The chain joins TRBV28 to TRBJ2-7, with D uncertain. The CDR3 extends over 17 amino acids. Germline V lookup: CDR1 MDHEN, CDR2 SYDVKM. Trimming took off 1 base at V and 2 bases at J, with 18 bases between the two ends. CDR3 residues: CASSLSSWAGRPYEQYF. The CDR3 DNA follows: TGTGCCAGCAGTTTATCATCGTGGGCAGGAAGGCCCTACGAGCAGTACTTC.

This clone appeared a single time. The V gene is TRBV3-1 (or the pseudogene TRBV3-2), the J gene TRBJ2-3; D gene unclear. From germline, CDR1 is LGHDT and CDR2 YNNKEL (reference sequence). The V end lost 11 bases, the J end lost 2 bases, and 8 bases lay between the germline ends. This CDR3 is 11 amino acids long. CDR3 loop: CASGDTDTQYF. The CDR3 bases are TGTGCCTCCGGCGACACAGATACGCAGTATTTT.

V gene TRBV29-1 combines with J gene TRBJ2-2; 9 bases agree with TRBD2. CDR1 is SQVTM and CDR2 is ANQGSEA in the germline V gene. This CDR3 contains 15 residues. The V segment lost 3 bases and the J segment 4 bases; nucleotides outside the gene matches: 6. CDR3 sequence (DNA): TGCAGCGTTGAGAGGCGGGGGGGCCCCACCGGGGAGCTGTTTTTT. Amino acids: CSVERRGGPTGELFF.

This clone is a singleton in its sample. The genes are TRBV6-5 and TRBJ1-5; maybe TRBD1 (6 bases). The CDR3 has 14 residues. Trimming took 4 bases from V and 9 from J, leaving 16 bases between them. Germline V gene data show CDR1 as MNHEY and CDR2 as SVGAGI. The CDR3 is CASSLTGSGGPQHF. CDR3 coding DNA: TGTGCCAGCAGTTTAACAGGGTCGGGGGGGCCCCAGCATTTT.